These 18 T cell receptor beta chains were all obtained from the same sample, sequenced in a study of post-analysis software for immune sequencing data. Study-level points and caveats: Five or six TRBV segments, TRBV5-6, TRBV5-1 and TRBV20-1 among them, were found more frequent in patients than controls.

Unique molecular identifiers featured in each of the TCR beta cDNA libraries. TCRdb ran MiXCR on the PCR reads and lists one entry per CDR3 protein. The data hold 500,000 to 600,000 distinct CDR3 sequences, with roughly 45% observed a single time. The antigens these receptors bind are not known. Sequencing used blood. The receptor set was obtained from a girl between 10 and 17 years old with multiple sclerosis.

The chain's CDR3 is CASSVGQEWNGYTF. The CDR3 coding sequence is TGCGCCAGCAGCGTCGGACAGGAATGGAATGGCTACACCTTC. The genes are TRBV5-1 and TRBJ1-2; 7 bases fit TRBD1. In germline, CDR1 is SGHRS, CDR2 YFSETQ. With V trimmed by 4 bases and J by 6 bases, 9 bases remained unmatched. The CDR3 spans 14 residues.

The count of this clonotype is one. V is TRBV6-1 and J is TRBJ2-1, with TRBD2 matching 10 bases. The length of the CDR3 is 18 residues. Germline CDR1 reads MNHNS; CDR2 reads SASEGT. With V trimmed by 4 bases and J by 4 bases, 13 bases remained unmatched. CDR3 coding DNA: TGTGCCAGCAGTGTCGAGCGGGGGGGCCGGAGTGTTTACAATGAGCAGTTCTTC. Protein product: CASSVERGGRSVYNEQFF.

This chain joins TRBV7-2 and TRBJ2-3; 7 nucleotides agree with TRBD2. V gave up 8 bases and J gave up 1 base; unmatched junction bases: 9. CDR1 SGHTA and CDR2 FQGNSA come from the germline V gene. The CDR3 runs to 15 residues. CDR3 bases: TGTGCCAGCCCCGATCGTGCGGGAGGCACAGATACGCAGTATTTT. Residues: CASPDRAGGTDTQYF.

J is TRBJ2-3 and V is TRBV20-1; 7 bases agree with TRBD2. The CDR3 is 13 residues long. Germline assignment: CDR1 DFQATT and CDR2 SNEGSKA (reference sequence). Trimming took 3 bases from V and 11 from J; bases not matched to a gene: 11. CDR3 protein: CSASPDDGGKQYF. In nucleotides, the CDR3 is TGCAGTGCTAGTCCCGATGACGGGGGGAAGCAGTATTTT.

The rearrangement links TRBV7-9 to TRBJ2-1; 10 positions match TRBD2. The J segment lost 9 bases and the V segment lost 7 bases, leaving 3 bases of the junction unmatched. CDR3 length equals 12 residues. The germline gives CDR1 SEHNR, CDR2 FQNEAQ (reference sequence). CDR3: CASKLAGVEQFF. Written as DNA, the CDR3 is TGTGCCAGCAAGCTAGCGGGAGTTGAGCAGTTCTTC.

This clonotype was detected a few times. This chain joins TRBV12-3 or TRBV12-4 and TRBJ1-4, with a tentative D call TRBD1 (5 bases). Trimming cost V 5 bases and J 8 bases, with 21 bases left between them. The CDR3 totals 16 residues. The CDR3 protein is CASSRTNGQYREKLFF. The CDR3 DNA is TGTGCCAGCAGTCGCACGAATGGACAATATAGAGAAAAACTGTTTTTT.

The CDR3, as DNA: TGTGCCAGCAGCTTCGACCCGAACACTGAAGCTTTCTTT. It yields the protein CASSFDPNTEAFF. The chain carries TRBV7-2 and TRBJ1-1; D is undetermined. Deletions cut 3 bases from V and 1 base from J, with 6 bases between. Germline V gene data show CDR1 as SGHTA and CDR2 as FQGNSA. The CDR3 is 13 amino acids.

This clonotype was recorded a few times. The chain has TRBV11-1 and TRBJ2-3, with 8 bases fitting TRBD1. The CDR3 is 15 residues long. After removal of 6 bases from V and 5 bases from J, the junction contained 10 bases not matched to a gene. Germline CDR1 reads SGHAT; CDR2 reads FQDESV (reference sequence). CDR3 protein: CASSLQGARKDTQYF. The CDR3 DNA follows: TGTGCCAGCAGTCTCCAGGGGGCAAGAAAAGATACGCAGTATTTT.

V gene TRBV29-1 combines with J gene TRBJ1-1; 7 positions agree with TRBD1. Germline trimming cut 8 bases from V and 0 bases from J; bases unmatched to any gene: 9. The CDR3 extends over 14 amino acids. Per the germline V gene, CDR1 is SQVTM and CDR2 is ANQGSEA. The CDR3 region is CSPGDSTLNTEAFF. The CDR3 nucleotides read TGCAGCCCTGGGGACAGCACCTTGAACACTGAAGCTTTCTTT.

The rearrangement joins TRBV6-5 to TRBJ2-2; 9 bases are a match to TRBD2. This CDR3 has 15 residues. Trimming at V came to 6 bases and at J to 4 bases, leaving 6 bases not matched to a gene. The germline V gene has CDR1 MNHEY and CDR2 SVGAGI. CDR3 amino acids: CASRIAGAITGELFF. The DNA for the CDR3 is TGTGCCAGCAGAATAGCGGGGGCGATCACCGGGGAGCTGTTTTTT.

The chain recombines TRBV29-1 with TRBJ1-5; D is ambiguous. With 6 bases removed from V and 4 bases from J, the gap between germline ends came to 13 bases. Per germline, CDR1 SQVTM and CDR2 ANQGSEA. The CDR3 consists of 13 residues. DNA for the CDR3: TGCAGCGTCGGACTAGGCCGAAATCAGCCCCAGCATTTT. This codes for CSVGLGRNQPQHF.

The CDR3 loop is CASSVGASYDEQFF. DNA of the CDR3: TGCGCCAGCAGCGTCGGCGCGTCTTACGATGAGCAGTTCTTC. The chain combines TRBV5-1 with TRBJ2-1; D uncertain. Germline loops: CDR1 SGHRS, CDR2 YFSETQ. This CDR3 contains 14 residues. V gave up 4 bases and J gave up 8 bases, with 16 bases separating them.

The chain carries TRBV29-1 and TRBJ2-5; no reliable D call. Trimming cost V 6 bases and J 1 base, with 3 bases left between them. Germline V gene data show CDR1 as SQVTM and CDR2 as ANQGSEA. The CDR3 length is 10 residues. CDR3 coding DNA: TGCAGCGTAGTCCAAGAGACCCAGTACTTC. Amino acids: CSVVQETQYF. Full variable domain (outside the CDR3, taken from reference TRBV29-1 and TRBJ2-5): SAVISQKPSRDICQRGTSLTIQCQVDSQVTMMFWYRQQPGQSLTLIATANQGSEATYESGFVIDKFPISRPNLTFSTLTVSNMSPEDSSIYLCSVVQETQYFGPGTRLLVL.

This clonotype was seen only a few times. This chain links TRBV5-1 with TRBJ2-5, with a possible D match to TRBD1 (6 bases). Per germline, CDR1 SGHRS and CDR2 YFSETQ. V lost 4 bases and J 5 bases, leaving 15 bases between the germline ends. The CDR3 length is 14 residues. CDR3: CASSRTGLGETQYF. Here the CDR3 DNA reads TGCGCCAGCAGCCGCACAGGGTTGGGGGAGACCCAGTACTTC. Full variable domain (outside the CDR3, taken from reference TRBV5-1 and TRBJ2-5): KAGVTQTPRYLIKTRGQQVTLSCSPISGHRSVSWYQQTPGQGLQFLFEYFSETQRNKGNFPGRFSGRQFSNSRSEMNVSTLELGDSALYLCASSRTGLGETQYFGPGTRLLVL.

The chain has TRBV7-9 and TRBJ2-2; D remains unclear. The germline V and J ends were trimmed by 5 bases and 7 bases, with 11 bases remaining between them. The germline CDR1 and CDR2 sequences are SEHNR and FQNEAQ (reference sequence). This CDR3 has 13 residues. CDR3 region: CASSLETGGELFF. The CDR3 nucleotides read TGTGCCAGCAGCCTGGAGACCGGCGGGGAGCTGTTTTTT.

This clonotype was counted between two and nine times. This chain links TRBV5-6 with TRBJ2-5; 7 positions match TRBD1. This CDR3 comprises 15 residues. Germline CDR1 SGHDT, CDR2 YYEEEE. J lost 0 bases, V lost 6 bases, and 8 bases had no gene match. CDR3 protein: CASTEQGTYQETQYF. CDR3 in DNA: TGTGCCAGCACAGAACAGGGGACGTACCAAGAGACCCAGTACTTC.

V and J are TRBV7-9 and TRBJ2-7; weak D call: TRBD2 (6 bases). The germline V gene encodes CDR1 SEHNR and CDR2 FQNEAQ (reference sequence). The CDR3 contains 17 residues. The V end lost 1 base, the J end lost 4 bases, and 20 bases lay between the germline ends. CDR3: CASSLGGGASAFYEQYF. DNA of the CDR3: TGTGCCAGCAGCTTAGGAGGAGGGGCCTCCGCCTTTTACGAGCAGTACTTC. Filled out from reference TRBV7-9 and TRBJ2-7, the complete variable domain reads DTGVSQNPRHKITKRGQNVTFRCDPISEHNRLYWYRQTLGQGPEFLTYFQNEAQLEKSRLLSDRFSAERPKGSFSTLEIQRTEQGDSAMYLCASSLGGGASAFYEQYFGPGTRLTVT.

The chain couples TRBV4-1 to TRBJ1-2, with TRBD1 matching over 10 bases. Unmatched junction bases numbered 10, after V lost 4 bases and J lost 8 bases. This CDR3 comprises 15 residues. Germline lookup yields CDR1 MGHRA and CDR2 YSYEKL. DNA of the CDR3: TGCGCCAGCAGCCTACACCGGGACAGGGGTAAGGGCTACACCTTC. Translating it yields CASSLHRDRGKGYTF.